Listed below are T cell receptor beta chains from one sample, sequenced in a study of blood T cell repertoires in COVID-19. Sequenced by immunoSEQ multiplex PCR; TCRdb stores in-frame clones only, minus some. The sample shows fewer than 350,000 clones, about 89% of them seen only once. The sample consisted of peripheral blood. The receptors were gathered from a man aged 40-49 years with acute or convalescent COVID-19. CDR3s include the opening cysteine and the closing phenylalanine or tryptophan. Each record gives: V gene, clone size, J gene, D gene, CDR3 DNA, CDR3 protein. A D gene is named only where the DNA matches it firmly. Clone size is given for some rows only: seen once, a few or many times, or a class if the clone is expanded.

TRBV19,-,TRBJ1-2,TRBD1,TGTGCCACCGACCGGACAGGGAAGGCGAAGGACTATGGCTACACCTTC,CATDRTGKAKDYGYTF
TRBV10-3,once,TRBJ2-1,TRBD2,TGTGCCATCAGTGCAACCGGGACTAGCGGTTTCGTGGAGCAGTTCTTC,CAISATGTSGFVEQFF
TRBV6-5,-,TRBJ1-1,-,TGTGCCAGCAGTCTTTCGGGGGAATCCCACACTGAAGCTTTCTTT,CASSLSGESHTEAFF
TRBV19,-,TRBJ2-6,-,TGTGCCAGTACTGACAGGCCCCTCCTCTGGGCCAACGTCCTGACTTTC,CASTDRPLLWANVLTF
TRBV9,once,TRBJ2-3,TRBD2,TGTGCCAGCAGCGTAGCCCCAGGACTAGCGGGGGGAGATACGCAGTATTTT,CASSVAPGLAGGDTQYF
TRBV29-1,-,TRBJ1-2,-,TGCAGCGTTGACCCTGGACTCCATAACTATGGCTACACCTTC,CSVDPGLHNYGYTF
TRBV6-1,once,TRBJ1-5,TRBD1,TGTGCCAGCAGTGAATCACAGGGGGCGTCAGGTCAGCCCCAGCATTTT,CASSESQGASGQPQHF
TRBV6-5,-,TRBJ1-5,-,TGTGCCAGCAGTTCGTATGGAGCCCAGCCCCAGCATTTT,CASSSYGAQPQHF
TRBV5-1,-,TRBJ2-3,TRBD1,TGCGCCAGCAGCGTGGGACAGACGGCGCAGTATTTT,CASSVGQTAQYF
TRBV18,-,TRBJ1-3,-,TGTGCCAGCTCACCACCAGGGGTGCCCTCTGGAAACACCATATATTTT,CASSPPGVPSGNTIYF
TRBV5-1,-,TRBJ1-2,-,TGCGCCAGCAGCTTGGACGGGAACGGCTACACCTTC,CASSLDGNGYTF
TRBV6-1,-,TRBJ1-1,-,TGTGCCAGCAGTGAACTTATTTGGGAGGGTGGATGGACTGAAGCTTTCTTT,CASSELIWEGGWTEAFF